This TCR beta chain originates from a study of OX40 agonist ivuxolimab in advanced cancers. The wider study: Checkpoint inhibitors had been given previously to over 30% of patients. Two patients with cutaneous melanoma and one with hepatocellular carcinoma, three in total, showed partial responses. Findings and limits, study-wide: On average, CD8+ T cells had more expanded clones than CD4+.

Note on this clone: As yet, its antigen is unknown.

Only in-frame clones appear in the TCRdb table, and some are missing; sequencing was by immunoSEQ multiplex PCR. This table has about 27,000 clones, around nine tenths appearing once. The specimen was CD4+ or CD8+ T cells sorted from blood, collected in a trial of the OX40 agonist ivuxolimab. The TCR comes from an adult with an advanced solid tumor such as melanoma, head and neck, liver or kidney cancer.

CDR3 amino acids: CASNLRGGTYNEQFF. The CDR3 coding sequence is TGTGCCAGCAATCTCAGGGGGGGGACCTACAATGAGCAGTTCTTC. The chain combines TRBV6-1 with TRBJ2-1; TRBD1 or TRBD2 may be the D gene (7 bases each). The CDR3 loop spans 15 amino acids. Germline V gene data show CDR1 as MNHNS and CDR2 as SASEGT. Between the trimmed V and J ends, which lost 7 bases and 2 bases, there was a span of 15 bases.